The entry that follows covers one T cell receptor (beta chain) sequence. Its target antigen remains unknown. Per-nucleotide qualities are absent, and no much larger clonotype sits a single base away. CDR1 SNHLY and CDR2 FYNNEI were looked up in the germline V gene. The germline ends are 15 bases apart after V is trimmed by 5 bases and J by 5 bases. The CDR3 spans 15 residues, from the cysteine through the phenylalanine. This entry keeps only the CDR3 DNA: 45 bases, framed from base 1. For repertoire sequencing, the TCR beta CDR3 regions were amplified from RNA transcripts. A first-round RT-PCR used HTBI primers with the Qiagen OneStep RT-PCR kit, followed by a second-round multiplex PCR, size selection and purification. Libraries were sequenced paired-end with 100 bp reads on an Illumina HiSeq2000. The paper's processing steps were these. SOAPnuke was used to process the reads, removing any read that contained adapters or uncalled bases, had a mean Phred below 15, or lacked an exact match to the constant primer or identifier. High-quality paired reads were merged with COPE v1.2.5. Clonotypes were defined as unique nucleotide sequences and were aligned to IMGT TRB V, D and J references using MiTCR v1.1. The analysis was limited to V-J combinations with a frequency above 0.0001, which together covered around 99% of the repertoires. For each V-J combination, a TCR clonal expansion and chaos score was defined as F50 clonal expansion divided by the chaos observed in the TCRdist matrix. Features were reduced by Welch's t-statistics and random forest to approximately 13 V-J combinations, which fed a naive Bayes classifier. The Morisita-Horn index was used to measure how similar the thyroid and blood repertoires were. TCRdb cleaned the public reads at Q25 with fastp, built clones with MiXCR and kept in-frame beta chains. When rows share a CDR3 protein, they turn into one entry using the most common DNA and genes. None of the V and J calls come from the authors' own analysis; TCRdb made them. The sample table records about 640,000 distinct CDR3 sequences; roughly 39% of these occur just once. The ten largest clones represent more than 3% of the sample.

This entry belongs to a study of Graves' ophthalmopathy and Graves' hyperthyroidism (dated by TCRdb to the late 2010s). Describing the broader study: Peripheral blood was collected before any treatment was given, at the time of initial diagnosis. In total, 135 blood samples were TCR-sequenced: fewer than 50 ophthalmopathy, roughly 80 hyperthyroidism and about 17 hyperthyroidism-to-ophthalmopathy patients. Following sampling, methimazole starting at 30 mg daily was administered to hyperthyroidism patients, and high-dose intravenous methylprednisolone was administered to ophthalmopathy patients. To tell Graves' ophthalmopathy apart from Graves' hyperthyroidism, and to predict which patients would progress to ophthalmopathy, the study relied on TCR beta repertoire signatures. To explore V-J signatures distinguishing ophthalmopathy from hyperthyroidism, a discovery set of roughly 100 patients (roughly 45 ophthalmopathy, around 55 stable hyperthyroidism) was enrolled. In roughly 6 hyperthyroidism patients, T-cell repertoires of thyroid tissue and blood were compared. An independent validation cohort comprised some 19 hyperthyroidism patients and 17 patients who later progressed from hyperthyroidism to ophthalmopathy.

What the work shows at the level of the full study, not this receptor alone: In cross-validation, the 13-signature model distinguished ophthalmopathy from stable hyperthyroidism with 87.88% sensitivity and approximately 81% specificity, while in the test set the corresponding values were roughly 80% and 75%. Most of the expanded thyroid clonotypes with a frequency above 0.001 were also detected in blood, and it was suggested that the thyroid immune response may be reflected by blood repertoires. No statistical method was used to predetermine the sample size, and group allocation was not hidden from the investigators. In validation, the model predicted ophthalmopathy progression with more than 55% sensitivity and less than 80% specificity; some 13 predicted patients were CT-confirmed with GO in a median of around 6 months.

Patients with ophthalmopathy had moderately to severely active disease, with a Clinical Activity Score of 3 or more, a NOSPECS grade of 4 or more, and a disease duration of less than 3 months. Patients with other autoimmune diseases, uncontrolled infections, pregnancy or lactation were excluded. Clinical symptoms, serum thyroxine, TRAb, thyroid ultrasound and orbital computed tomography were used for diagnosis. PBMCs were isolated from about 9.1 ml of fresh peripheral blood by Ficoll-Paque density gradient centrifugation. Total RNA was extracted using Trizol reagent, and RNA quality was checked on an Agilent 2100 Bioanalyzer.

Sequenced sample: peripheral blood. This clonotype was obtained from an adult man with Graves' ophthalmopathy. Here the chain combines TRBV2 and TRBJ2-2; the D segment could be TRBD2, given 6 matching bases. The nucleotide sequence reads as follows: TGTGCCAGCAGTTTCGGGCGGAGGGGAACCGGGGAGCTGTTTTTT. Translated, this is CASSFGRRGTGELFF.